This T cell receptor beta chain was found in a study of cytomegalovirus exposure and HLA in healthy donors. Study information: Within an early data release were around 80 million unique TCRs drawn from HLA-typed donors. Study findings and constraints: Generally TCR sequences proved uncommon, though certain public TCRs appeared in numerous donors. A missense variant in DCLRE1C was later tied to TCR beta V- and J-gene trimming.

The length of the CDR3 is 15 residues. CDR1 MNHEY and CDR2 SVGAGI come from the germline V gene. The trim removed 6 bases at V and 5 bases at J, leaving 9 bases unmatched. Primers: 60 Vbeta forward and 13 Jbeta reverse. Generated by immunoSEQ multiplex PCR, the TCRdb table keeps only in-frame clones and is missing some. The repertoire includes roughly 240,000 clones, roughly 82% of them detected once, and more than 5% sits in the top ten. As regards this clone: Antigen specificity is unknown.

The TCR was taken from a woman between 35 and 50 years old in good health and CMV-seropositive. The specimen sequenced was PBMCs. The chain couples TRBV6-5 to TRBJ1-2; 10 bases fit TRBD1. CDR3 coding DNA: TGTGCCAGCAGAAAGAGCGGACAGGGGGGATATGGCTACACCTTC. As protein: CASRKSGQGGYGYTF.